One sample yielded the 3 T cell receptor beta chains listed below, sequenced in a study of CD8 T cells in Susac syndrome. Random hexamers served to reverse transcribe roughly 0.5 to 1 ug RNA. Using its own MiXCR run on the immunoSEQ multiplex PCR reads, TCRdb lists one record per CDR3 protein. The sample lists 85,000 to 95,000 distinct CDR3 sequences, around 94% occurring once. Sequenced input: CD4+ T cells from PBMCs. The receptors were sampled from a human donor with Susac syndrome.

J is TRBJ1-1 and V is TRBV11-2; 7 bases line up with TRBD1. J was trimmed by 1 base and V by 2 bases; bases with no gene match: 4. The CDR3 length is 15 residues. Germline CDR1 is SGHAT and CDR2 is FQNNGV. CDR3 region: CASSLLTGSNTEAFF. The CDR3 DNA is TGTGCCAGCAGCTTACTGACAGGGTCGAACACTGAAGCTTTCTTT.

This chain links TRBV2 with TRBJ2-3, with 7 bases aligning to TRBD2. Germline CDR1 reads SNHLY; CDR2 reads FYNNEI. CDR3 length: 15 amino acids. V lost 10 bases to trimming and J lost 2 bases; unmatched junction nucleotides: 12. The CDR3 DNA reads as TGTGCCACCACTATAAGCGGGGAGATCACAGATACGCAGTATTTT. Translating gives CATTISGEITDTQYF.

The chain employs TRBV2 and TRBJ2-5, with 10 bases that match TRBD1. This CDR3 is 14 amino acids long. V was pared by 5 bases and J by 5 bases, with 5 bases of the junction left unmatched. Germline values: CDR1 SNHLY, CDR2 FYNNEI. The CDR3 region is CASSWDRGTETQYF. Written as DNA, the CDR3 is TGTGCCAGCAGTTGGGACAGGGGAACGGAGACCCAGTACTTC.